Listed below are T cell receptor beta chains from one sample, sequenced in a study of PD-L1 blockade in urothelial cancer. The assay was immunoSEQ multiplex PCR, and TCRdb's table has in-frame clones only and misses some. In the table there are under 70,000 clones, around nine tenths of which are singletons. The source was PBMCs, collected around atezolizumab (anti-PD-L1) treatment. These receptors all come from a man aged 60 to 75 with urothelial cancer. Both conserved end residues are part of each CDR3. Fields, in order: clone size, D gene, J gene, V gene, CDR3 DNA, CDR3 protein. The D gene is left open where the match is weak. Only some rows state a clone size, as once, few, many or a class for expanded clones.

>NA|NA|TRBJ1-1|TRBV25-1
TGTGCCAGCAGTGAGCCCGACAGATACACTGAAGCTTTCTTT
CASSEPDRYTEAFF
>NA|NA|TRBJ1-5|TRBV6-6
TGTGCCAGCAGTTATATAGCCAATCAGCCCCAGCATTTT
CASSYIANQPQHF
>few|TRBD1|TRBJ2-7|TRBV5-1
TGCGCCAGCAGCTTGGAGGCAGGGGGCTGGTACGAGCAGTACTTC
CASSLEAGGWYEQYF
>NA|NA|TRBJ1-2|TRBV10-3
TGTGCCATCACGGCAATTCCAGGGGTTACGGAAGGCTACACCTTC
CAITAIPGVTEGYTF
>NA|TRBD1|TRBJ1-5|TRBV19
TGTGCCAGTAGTTCCCGACAGGGGGCCACCAATCAGCCCCAGCATTTT
CASSSRQGATNQPQHF
>NA|TRBD2|TRBJ2-1|TRBV10-1
TGCGCCAGCAGCCCAGCGGGAGGATTTTACAATGAGCAGTTCTTC
CASSPAGGFYNEQFF
>once|NA|TRBJ1-5|TRBV7-2
TGTGCCAGCAGCTGGAGAGTCAATCAGCCCCAGCATTTT
CASSWRVNQPQHF
>NA|NA|TRBJ1-2|TRBV25-1
TGTGCCAGCGAGGGAGACTATGGCTACACCTTC
CASEGDYGYTF
>NA|TRBD2|TRBJ2-5|TRBV28
TGTGCCAGCAGTTTCTACGGGAGGGTTCCGGAGACCCAGTACTTC
CASSFYGRVPETQYF
>NA|NA|TRBJ2-5|TRBV29-1
TGCAGCGTTGATTTTAGAAGAGAGACCCAGTACTTC
CSVDFRRETQYF
>NA|NA|TRBJ1-1|TRBV27
TGTGCCAGCAGTTCCGGGGATTACACTGAAGCTTTCTTT
CASSSGDYTEAFF
>NA|NA|TRBJ1-4|TRBV11-1
TGTGCCAGCAGCATAGGGCGGTTTGCAACTAATGAAAAACTGTTTTTT
CASSIGRFATNEKLFF
>NA|NA|TRBJ2-3|TRBV11-3
TGTGCCAGCAGCCCCATTCGCACAGATACGCAGTATTTT
CASSPIRTDTQYF
>NA|TRBD2|TRBJ2-7|TRBV2
TGTGCCAGCAGTGATTTCCTCGAACGGGAGGGAATCTTAACCTACGAGCAGTACTTC
CASSDFLEREGILTYEQYF
>NA|NA|TRBJ1-2|TRBV28
TGTGCCAGCACTATGGAGGATCGCTATGGCTACACCTTC
CASTMEDRYGYTF
>NA|TRBD2|TRBJ2-7|TRBV6-1
TGTGCCACCGGGACTACCTACGAGCAGTACTTC
CATGTTYEQYF
>NA|NA|TRBJ1-5|TRBV28
TGTGCCAGCAGGGGGGGATTTCAGCCCCAGCATTTT
CASRGGFQPQHF
>NA|NA|TRBJ1-2|TRBV19
TGTGCCAGTAGTAGGACATATGGCTACACCTTC
CASSRTYGYTF
>NA|NA|TRBJ2-3|TRBV7-9
TGTGCCAGCAGCTTCTTAGCGTCGACTCCGGGAGATACGCAGTATTTT
CASSFLASTPGDTQYF
>NA|TRBD1|TRBJ1-2|TRBV7-8
TGTGCCAGCAGCTCGAATCAGGGGGCTAACTATGGCTACACCTTC
CASSSNQGANYGYTF
>NA|TRBD2|TRBJ2-1|TRBV10-3
TGTGCCATCAGACGGTCCTTGGGCGGGAGGAACAATGAGCAGTTCTTC
CAIRRSLGGRNNEQFF
>NA|NA|TRBJ1-1|TRBV2
TGTGCCAGCAGTGAAGCGCTTATGGCAGCTGAAGCTTTCTTT
CASSEALMAAEAFF
>NA|TRBD2|TRBJ2-1|TRBV5-4
TGTGCCAGCAGCTTGGACTCCAGCGGGATCTTC
CASSLDSSGIF
>NA|NA|TRBJ2-2|TRBV28
TGTGCCAGCAGTTTATATTCGCAGTCCACCGGGGAGCTGTTTTTT
CASSLYSQSTGELFF
>NA|NA|TRBJ2-1|TRBV5-8
TGTGCCAGCAGCTTCGCCACACAAGATGAGCAGTTCTTC
CASSFATQDEQFF
>NA|NA|TRBJ1-6|TRBV6-1
TGTGCCAGCAGTGAACTGACAGGAAACTATAATTCACCCCTCCACTTT
CASSELTGNYNSPLHF
>NA|NA|TRBJ2-7|TRBV6-6
TGTGCCAGCAGTGACACTTACGAGCAGTACTTC
CASSDTYEQYF
>NA|TRBD1|TRBJ1-6|TRBV7-9
TGTGCCAGCAACCCGACAGGGAGTAATTCACCCCTCCACTTT
CASNPTGSNSPLHF
>NA|NA|TRBJ1-5|TRBV6-4
TGTGCCAGCAGTCTCACCTCGGGAACTCAGCCCCAGCATTTT
CASSLTSGTQPQHF
>NA|NA|TRBJ1-1|TRBV9
TGTGCCAGCAGCCCTCCGGGTGGGAACACTGAAGCTTTCTTT
CASSPPGGNTEAFF
>NA|TRBD1|TRBJ2-7|TRBV11-2
TGTGCCAGCAGCCTCGTGGGACAGGGCGCCTACGAGCAGTACTTC
CASSLVGQGAYEQYF
>NA|TRBD1|TRBJ2-5|TRBV5-8
TGTGCCAGCAGCCAACAACAGGGGGAGACCCAGTACTTC
CASSQQQGETQYF
>NA|TRBD1|TRBJ2-1|TRBV18
TGTGCCAGCTCACCACCGGGACAGGGTAGGAATGAGCAGTTCTTC
CASSPPGQGRNEQFF
>NA|TRBD2|TRBJ2-3|TRBV5-4
TGTGCCAGCAGCACGCCGGGACTAGCGGGAGATACGCAGTATTTT
CASSTPGLAGDTQYF
>NA|TRBD1|TRBJ1-2|TRBV7-2
TGTGCCAGCAGCTTAGAAGGGACAGGGCCATCCTATGGCTACACCTTC
CASSLEGTGPSYGYTF
>NA|TRBD2|TRBJ2-3|TRBV5-5
TGTGCCAGCAGCTGGGCGGGAGACACAGATACGCAGTATTTT
CASSWAGDTDTQYF
>NA|TRBD2|TRBJ2-3|TRBV11-3
TGTGCCAGCAGCCTTCGGACTAGCGGGGGAACAGATACGCAGTATTTT
CASSLRTSGGTDTQYF
>NA|NA|TRBJ1-1|TRBV7-9
TGTGCCAGCAGCTTAGTTAAGACAGAAGGTTGGGCTTTCTTT
CASSLVKTEGWAFF
>NA|TRBD1|TRBJ1-1|TRBV7-2
TGTGCCAGCAGCTTATCGGGACAGCCAAACACTGAAGCTTTCTTT
CASSLSGQPNTEAFF
>NA|NA|TRBJ1-1|TRBV7-9
TGTGCCAGCAGCTTTACAGGGAACACTGAAGCTTTCTTT
CASSFTGNTEAFF
>NA|NA|TRBJ2-7|TRBV18
TGTGCCAGCTCACTCGGACAGATACGATCCTACGAGCAGTACTTC
CASSLGQIRSYEQYF
>NA|NA|TRBJ1-2|TRBV5-6
TGTGCCAGCAGCTCAGGGGTGTCGGTATACTATGGCTACACCTTC
CASSSGVSVYYGYTF
>few|TRBD1|TRBJ1-1|TRBV12-5
TGTGCTAGTGGTCACCAGGGGGCGCGCACTGAAGCTTTCTTT
CASGHQGARTEAFF
>NA|TRBD1|TRBJ1-1|TRBV27
TGTGCCAGCAGTTCCCGACAGGGGGCGAGCAAGAACACTGAAGCTTTCTTT
CASSSRQGASKNTEAFF
>NA|NA|TRBJ1-3|TRBV6-4
TGTGCCAGCAGTGGCCGGATCATAGACGGAGACCCCCTCTCTGGAAACACCATATATTTT
CASSGRIIDGDPLSGNTIYF
>NA|TRBD1|TRBJ2-1|TRBV4-3
TGCGCCAGCAGCCGCGCAGGGGGATCGAATGAGCAGTTCTTC
CASSRAGGSNEQFF
>NA|TRBD1|TRBJ2-5|TRBV5-4
TGTGCCAGCAGCTGGGACAGGGGTGCCGAGACCCAGTACTTC
CASSWDRGAETQYF
>NA|NA|TRBJ2-6|TRBV21-1
TGTGCCAGCAGAATACGACAGAACCCTTCTGGAGGGGCCAACGTCCTGACTTTC
CASRIRQNPSGGANVLTF
>NA|TRBD1|TRBJ2-7|TRBV6-5
TGTGCCAGCAGTTACCGATGGGGACAGGGGATCTACGAGCAGTACTTC
CASSYRWGQGIYEQYF
>NA|NA|TRBJ2-7|TRBV21-1
TGTGCCAGCAGCAAAGGCATCAGTCTAGCGGGAACCTACGAGCAGTACTTC
CASSKGISLAGTYEQYF
>NA|TRBD2|TRBJ2-3|TRBV15
TGTGCCACCAGCAGAGCCCGCGAGCCAATTAGCGGGAGACAAGCCTCCACAGATACGCAGTATTTT
CATSRAREPISGRQASTDTQYF